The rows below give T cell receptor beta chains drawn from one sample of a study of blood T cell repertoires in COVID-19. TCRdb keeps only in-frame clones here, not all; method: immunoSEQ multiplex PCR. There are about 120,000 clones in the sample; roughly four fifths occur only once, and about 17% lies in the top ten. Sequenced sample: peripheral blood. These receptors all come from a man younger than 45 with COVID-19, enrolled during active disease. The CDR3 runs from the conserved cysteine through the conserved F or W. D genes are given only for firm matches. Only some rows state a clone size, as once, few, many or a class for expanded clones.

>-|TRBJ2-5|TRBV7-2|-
CASSLSGIQETQYF
TGTGCCAGCAGCTTATCCGGGATACAAGAGACCCAGTACTTC
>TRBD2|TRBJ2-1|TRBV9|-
CASSSARGVYNEQFF
TGTGCCAGCAGCTCGGCGCGGGGGGTATACAATGAGCAGTTCTTC
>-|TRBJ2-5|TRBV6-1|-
CASSEFDSQETQYF
TGTGCCAGCAGTGAATTTGACAGCCAAGAGACCCAGTACTTC
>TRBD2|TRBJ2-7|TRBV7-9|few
CASSLDSGGTKQYF
TGTGCCAGCAGCTTAGATAGCGGGGGTACAAAGCAGTACTTC
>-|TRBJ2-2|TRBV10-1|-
CASSESRNRLTGELFF
TGCGCCAGCAGTGAGTCGAGGAACAGACTAACCGGGGAGCTGTTTTTT
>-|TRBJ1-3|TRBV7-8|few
CASSLAGAGRLRNTIYF
TGTGCCAGCAGCTTAGCTGGGGCCGGGCGACTGCGAAACACCATATATTTT
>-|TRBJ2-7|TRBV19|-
CASSTRPGVVPYEQYF
TGTGCCAGTAGCACCCGACCGGGGGTGGTACCATACGAGCAGTACTTC
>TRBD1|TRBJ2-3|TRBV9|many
CASSGRWGQGSDTQYF
TGTGCCAGCAGCGGACGATGGGGACAGGGTTCAGATACGCAGTATTTT
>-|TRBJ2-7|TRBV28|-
CASSSPRVSAYEQYF
TGTGCCAGCAGTTCCCCCCGGGTTTCGGCCTACGAGCAGTACTTC
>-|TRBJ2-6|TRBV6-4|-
CASSDSAGGANVLTF
TGTGCCAGCAGTGACTCGGCAGGGGGGGCCAACGTCCTGACTTTC
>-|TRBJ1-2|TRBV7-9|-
CASSSASWTGGYTF
TGTGCCAGCAGCTCCGCCAGTTGGACTGGCGGCTACACCTTC
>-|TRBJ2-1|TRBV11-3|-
CASSATGNNEQFF
TGTGCCAGCAGCGCTACAGGGAACAATGAGCAGTTCTTC
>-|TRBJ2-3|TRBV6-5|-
CASRGGDAGADTQYF
TGTGCCAGCAGAGGGGGAGATGCGGGGGCAGATACGCAGTATTTT
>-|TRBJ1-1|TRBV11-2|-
CASSPDTGFTEAFF
TGTGCCAGCAGCCCAGATACAGGGTTCACTGAAGCTTTCTTT
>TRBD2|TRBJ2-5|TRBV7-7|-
CASSLGLAGGSLQETQYF
TGTGCCAGCAGCTTAGGTCTAGCGGGAGGATCATTACAAGAGACCCAGTACTTC
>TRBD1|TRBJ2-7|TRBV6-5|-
CASSITGTGFDEQYF
TGTGCCAGCAGTATCACCGGGACAGGGTTCGACGAGCAGTACTTC
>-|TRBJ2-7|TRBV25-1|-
CASSGGGPVYEQYF
TGTGCCAGCAGTGGAGGAGGGCCGGTCTACGAGCAGTACTTC